What follows is one T cell receptor beta chain and its context. Its antigen specificity is not known. No per-base quality is available; no much larger clone lies one base away. Libraries came from the immunoSEQ multiplex PCR assay. Rearranged TCR beta chain sequences were amplified with the hsTCRB Kit following the manufacturer's protocol. An Illumina MiSeq was used to sequence the TCRB libraries. The paper's processing steps were these. Demultiplexing, trimming and gene mapping were performed with the kit vendor's proprietary platform. This is the immuneACCESS table as TCRdb keeps it, with only in-frame sequences that have V and J called. A part of the clones is gone; compared with another copy, unresolved V genes explain less than half, and the rest is unexplained. For V, J and clone size, that table is used; D and trimming come from the DNA. Here the sample has more than 30,000 clones; around nine tenths occur a single time. The ten largest clones take up 2.2% of the sample.

The data are from a study of a mutant IDH1 vaccine in newly diagnosed glioma (dated by TCRdb to the early 2020s). Turning to the overall study: Vaccination started 4-6 weeks after radiotherapy alone, or was given together with temozolomide cycles in the groups whose treatment included chemotherapy. Of the approximately 35 treated patients, about 60% were male and around 40% were female, and the mean age was about 40 years. Before enrollment, patients had received standard therapy of radiotherapy alone, temozolomide alone, or radiochemotherapy with temozolomide; most received the combination. Visit V12 was the week-35 safety follow-up and visit V13 was the week-47 end of study. Peripheral blood samples were drawn at six visits, namely V03 (baseline), V05, V07, V10, V12 and V13. For exploratory analyses, about 25 treated patients had longitudinal TCRB deep sequencing done wherever samples were available.

V sheds 3 bases and J sheds 1 base, leaving 7 bases between their ends. The cysteine opens and the phenylalanine closes a CDR3 of 14 amino acids. The read is trimmed to its CDR3 DNA, 42 bases read in frame from base 1. In the germline V gene, CDR1 corresponds to SGHTA and CDR2 to FQGNSA. The meaning of the sample's time point label: week 47, end of study. A 20-mer mutant IDH1 peptide at 300 micrograms in Montanide made up each vaccine dose, which was injected subcutaneously together with topical imiquimod. Across visits V03 through V10, patients got a total of eight vaccinations, given in weeks 1, 3, 5, 7, 11, 15, 19 and 23. The donors had newly diagnosed IDH1-mutant astrocytomas of WHO grade 3 or 4 that showed loss of nuclear ATRX. The samples were drawn from NOA16, a multicentre, single-arm, open-label phase I trial in Germany that tested a mutant IDH1 peptide vaccine in humans for the first time. Genomic DNA for TCRB sequencing was isolated from EDTA blood with the DNeasy Blood and Tissue Kit.

Overall results and qualifications from the work: Pseudoprogression seemed to be unrelated to changes in the top peripheral T cell clonotypes found by TCRB sequencing. Selection of PBMC samples for TCRB deep sequencing was based on availability. Across multiple MHC alleles, vaccine-induced immune responses were seen in 90% to 95% of patients. It was noted by the authors that analyses of patient blood samples could not be reproduced owing to sample limitations.

The sequencing here drew on PBMCs, taken from a glioma patient whose treatment included an IDH1 peptide vaccine. The sequence is built from TRBV7-2 and TRBJ2-1; a weak D assignment points to TRBD2 (6 bases agree). The TCR originated in a man in his forties or fifties with glioma. The sequenced DNA is TGTGCCAGCAGCTTTGGGGGGTCCTACAATGAGCAGTTCTTC. Protein translation: CASSFGGSYNEQFF.